These 2 T cell receptor beta chains were all obtained from the same sample, sequenced in a study of blood T cell repertoires in COVID-19. The data were produced by immunoSEQ multiplex PCR, yet TCRdb's version contains in-frame clones alone and is incomplete. The data show a few hundred thousand clones, with roughly 90% seen just once and roughly 5.8% held by the top ten. The sequencing sample was made of peripheral blood. Every receptor here comes from a man aged 55 to 69 with acute or convalescent COVID-19.

The chain employs TRBV19 and TRBJ2-3; tentatively, D is TRBD2 (6 bases). The germline V gene encodes CDR1 LNHDA and CDR2 SQIVND (reference sequence). V was trimmed by 10 bases and J by 1 base, leaving 12 bases between them. The CDR3 has 13 amino acids. This chain's CDR3 is CAIRGGGTDTQYF. Here the CDR3 DNA reads TGTGCCATTCGTGGCGGGGGCACAGATACGCAGTATTTT.

The genes are TRBV6-2 or TRBV6-3 and TRBJ1-1; D uncertain. Germline V CDR1 and CDR2: MNHEY, SVGEGT. The CDR3 sequence is 14 residues long. V lost 2 bases to trimming and J lost 6 bases, with 13 bases between them. Here the CDR3 DNA reads TGTGCCAGCAGTTACCCAGTCATGGAGGCTGAAGCTTTCTTT. Protein product: CASSYPVMEAEAFF.